These T cell receptor beta chains were read from a single sample in a study of vaccination and CD4 T cells after COVID-19. Their specific antigens are unknown. MiXCR, run by TCRdb on the PCR reads, gives a single entry per CDR3 protein. Of approximately 14,000 distinct CDR3 sequences detected, 70% to 75% appear once; the ten largest clones hold 18%. What was sequenced was CD4+ T cells from blood, cultured in vitro. The receptors stem from a human donor who had recovered from COVID-19. Each CDR3 is given without its conserved first and last residue.

CDR3aa,j_gene,v_gene
ASSLRGSERQPQH,TRBJ1-5,TRBV12-3/TRBV12-4
ASSSRGSGRHNEQF,TRBJ2-1,TRBV9
ATSGDRASANYGYT,TRBJ1-2,TRBV15
ASSLEGGLSKNIQY,TRBJ2-4,TRBV7-9
ASSFLGQGQLNSPLH,TRBJ1-6,TRBV12-3/TRBV12-4
ASSPRTGIDQPQH,TRBJ1-5,TRBV7-2
SARTGGFRSNQPQH,TRBJ1-5,TRBV20-1
AWSVSSGKGTQY,TRBJ2-3,TRBV30
ASSHGAGDTDTQY,TRBJ2-3,TRBV11-2
ASNTARDRTRWGYT,TRBJ1-2,TRBV6-2/TRBV6-3
SASGQGNEKLF,TRBJ1-4,TRBV20-1
SAYSRSRGRRGYT,TRBJ1-2,TRBV20-1
ASSLAAATDTQY,TRBJ2-3,TRBV7-9
ASRPFPDNYGYT,TRBJ1-2,TRBV19
ASSPRGFLNSPLH,TRBJ1-6,TRBV5-4
ASQSGTGIGGNLNQPQH,TRBJ1-5,TRBV6-2/TRBV6-3
ASSVSSTYEQY,TRBJ2-7,TRBV2
ASSYGRPEAF,TRBJ1-1,TRBV6-2/TRBV6-3
ASSSPGPGSQPQH,TRBJ1-5,TRBV7-2
ASSWTGEAYSNQPQH,TRBJ1-5,TRBV11-2
ASQPQGISNQPQH,TRBJ1-5,TRBV6-1
ATSGTRDTQY,TRBJ2-3,TRBV24-1
ASSLLAGGGELF,TRBJ2-2,TRBV7-3
ATSREFQGYTEAF,TRBJ1-1,TRBV15
SAPPDTVGQPQH,TRBJ1-5,TRBV20-1
ASSLAGSPYEQY,TRBJ2-7,TRBV27